This passage covers 32 T cell receptor beta chains from one sample sequenced in a study of cytomegalovirus exposure and HLA in healthy donors. Sequencing was performed with immunoSEQ multiplex PCR; in TCRdb, only in-frame clones are kept and a portion is missing. The sample comprises approximately 280,000 clones, around 89% of which are singletons, and about 0.86% rests with the top ten. Sequenced material: PBMCs. These receptors came from a young woman in good health and CMV-seronegative.

The chain uses TRBV11-2 and TRBJ2-1; perhaps TRBD2 as D (6 bases). The CDR3 extends over 15 amino acids. Germline V gene data show CDR1 as SGHAT and CDR2 as FQNNGV. Deletions cut 1 base from V and 2 bases from J, with 9 bases between. The CDR3 bases are TGTGCCAGCAGCTTAGGAGCGGGCGCCTACAATGAGCAGTTCTTC. Amino acid sequence: CASSLGAGAYNEQFF.

This chain links TRBV27 with TRBJ2-3, with unresolved D. The CDR3 sequence is 12 residues long. Between the trimmed V and J ends, which lost 5 bases and 5 bases, there was a span of 8 bases. Germline CDR1 is MNHEY and CDR2 is SMNVEV (reference sequence). The CDR3 DNA is TGTGCCAGCAGTCGTCCTAAAGATACGCAGTATTTT. It translates to CASSRPKDTQYF.

The count of this clone is one. CDR3 loop: CANLRKRTSGAEQYF. DNA for the CDR3: TGTGCCAACCTCAGGAAAAGGACTAGCGGGGCAGAGCAGTACTTC. The chain employs TRBV28 and TRBJ2-7; 12 bases map to TRBD2. V lost 10 bases, J lost 7 bases, and 14 bases stayed unmatched. Germline assignment: CDR1 MDHEN and CDR2 SYDVKM. The CDR3 length is 15 residues.

This clone was picked up one time. The CDR3 region is CASSLAGVTDTQYF. The CDR3 coding sequence is TGTGCCAGCAGCTTAGCGGGAGTCACAGATACGCAGTATTTT. The V gene is TRBV7-3, the J gene TRBJ2-3; 7 bases agree with TRBD2. The CDR3 is 14 residues long. Trimming removed 2 bases from V and 2 bases from J; junction bases left unmatched: 1. Looked up from germline, CDR1 is SGHTA and CDR2 is FQGTGA.

J is TRBJ2-7 and V is TRBV13, with D possibly TRBD1 on 6 matching bases. V was cut by 5 bases and J by 2 bases, with 13 bases left in between. Germline lookup yields CDR1 PRHDT and CDR2 FYEKMQ (reference sequence). CDR3 size: 14 residues. The CDR3 region is CASSPTGKTYEQYF. DNA for the CDR3: TGTGCCAGCAGCCCAACAGGGAAAACCTACGAGCAGTACTTC.

V gene TRBV18 combines with J gene TRBJ2-7, with 8 bases lining up with TRBD1. This CDR3 is built from 17 residues. The germline gives CDR1 KGHSH, CDR2 LQKENI. V lost 2 bases to trimming and J lost 1 base; unmatched junction nucleotides: 10. Here the CDR3 reads CASSPGIRTGPSYEQYF. The CDR3 DNA reads as TGTGCCAGCTCACCAGGAATCCGGACAGGGCCATCCTACGAGCAGTACTTC.

V usage is TRBV15 and J usage is TRBJ2-7; 11 bases line up with TRBD2. CDR1 LNHNV and CDR2 YYDKDF come from the germline V gene (reference sequence). V was pared by 0 bases and J by 5 bases, with 12 bases of the junction left unmatched. There are 18 residues in the CDR3. Here the CDR3 reads CATSRDLASGRLVNEQYF. The CDR3 DNA reads as TGTGCCACCAGCAGAGATTTGGCTAGCGGGAGGTTAGTGAACGAGCAGTACTTC.

This chain connects TRBV7-3 to TRBJ2-6; D not certain. The germline V gene encodes CDR1 SGHTA and CDR2 FQGTGA. Trimming took off 3 bases at V and 0 bases at J, with 9 bases between the two ends. This CDR3 has 16 amino acids. CDR3 loop: CASSLGTLSGANVLTF. The CDR3 nucleotides read TGTGCCAGCAGCTTGGGCACCCTCTCTGGGGCCAACGTCCTGACTTTC.

This chain joins TRBV27 and TRBJ2-1; D gene unclear. V was cut by 4 bases and J by 9 bases, with 7 bases left in between. The CDR3 sequence is 11 residues long. Germline CDR1 is MNHEY and CDR2 is SMNVEV (reference sequence). Written as DNA, the CDR3 is TGTGCCAGCAGTTCTAGTTTTGAGCAGTTCTTC. Translating gives CASSSSFEQFF.

The chain uses TRBV28 and TRBJ2-2; weak D call: TRBD2 (5 bases). CDR1 is MDHEN and CDR2 is SYDVKM in the germline V gene. V dropped 6 bases and J dropped 6 bases, with 14 bases sitting between them. The CDR3 loop spans 14 amino acids. The CDR3 sequence is CASRIPGGPGELFF. CDR3 in DNA: TGTGCCAGCAGGATCCCAGGAGGTCCCGGGGAGCTGTTTTTT.

This chain joins TRBV4-1 and TRBJ2-3; D is undetermined. The V end lost 1 base, the J end lost 3 bases, and 5 bases lay between the germline ends. CDR3 length: 13 residues. Germline V gives CDR1 MGHRA, CDR2 YSYEKL. The CDR3 spells CASSQVVTDTQYF. The CDR3 nucleotides are TGCGCCAGCAGCCAAGTTGTAACAGATACGCAGTATTTT.

This rearrangement joins TRBV27 to TRBJ2-5; 8 bases align to TRBD1. This CDR3 is built from 15 residues. Per the germline V gene, CDR1 is MNHEY and CDR2 is SMNVEV (reference sequence). Germline trimming cut 6 bases from V and 2 bases from J; bases unmatched to any gene: 8. The CDR3 sequence: CASSPGQGWQETQYF. The CDR3 DNA sequence: TGTGCCAGCAGCCCAGGACAGGGATGGCAAGAGACCCAGTACTTC.

This chain links TRBV29-1 with TRBJ2-1, with 12 bases lining up with TRBD1. Germline V gene sequence: CDR1 SQVTM, CDR2 ANQGSEA. This CDR3 has 14 amino acids. CDR3: CTVSRDRGRNEQFF. For the CDR3, the DNA is TGCACCGTAAGCCGGGACAGGGGGCGAAATGAGCAGTTCTTC.

This chain links TRBV5-6 with TRBJ1-5, with TRBD1 identical over 9 bases. Germline-derived CDR1 and CDR2 are SGHDT and YYEEEE. The CDR3 runs 18 residues. V dropped 2 bases and J dropped 0; count of bases not matched to a gene: 9. The CDR3 spells CASSLGTGWPYSNQPQHF. Here the CDR3 DNA reads TGTGCCAGCAGCTTAGGGACAGGGTGGCCCTATAGCAATCAGCCCCAGCATTTT.

J is TRBJ1-5 and V is TRBV7-9; the D gene is possibly TRBD1 (5 bases). The CDR3 loop spans 13 amino acids. Deletions cut 4 bases from V and 3 bases from J, with 7 bases between. From germline, CDR1 is SEHNR and CDR2 FQNEAQ (reference sequence). The CDR3 sequence: CASSWGNNQPQHF. CDR3 DNA sequence: TGTGCCAGCAGCTGGGGCAACAATCAGCCCCAGCATTTT.

This clone occurred once. The rearrangement links TRBV27 to TRBJ2-1; TRBD1 aligns across 9 bases. The CDR3 totals 14 residues. Trimming at V came to 6 bases and at J to 5 bases, leaving 5 bases not matched to a gene. Germline V gene lookup returns CDR1 MNHEY and CDR2 SMNVEV (reference sequence). The CDR3 DNA sequence: TGTGCCAGCAGGTCGGACAGGGGCCACAATGAGCAGTTCTTC. As protein: CASRSDRGHNEQFF.

This rearrangement joins TRBV6-6 to TRBJ2-1; D ambiguous. Germline values: CDR1 MNHNY, CDR2 SVGAGI (reference sequence). V was cut by 6 bases and J by 1 base, with 4 bases left in between. The CDR3 consists of 12 residues. CDR3 sequence: CASSASYNEQFF. CDR3 DNA sequence: TGTGCCAGCAGCGCGTCCTACAATGAGCAGTTCTTC.

The CDR3 DNA sequence: TGTGCCAGCAGGATGACAGGGTCCTACGAGCAGTACTTC. Encoded protein: CASRMTGSYEQYF. The V call is TRBV6-5, the J call TRBJ2-7; 7 bases agree with TRBD1. V lost 6 bases to trimming and J lost 1 base; unmatched junction nucleotides: 3. The CDR3 consists of 13 residues. The germline V gene has CDR1 MNHEY and CDR2 SVGAGI.

The genes are TRBV30 and TRBJ2-6, with a tentative D call TRBD2 (5 bases). The ends were cut back, 0 bases at V and 3 bases at J, with 15 bases in the middle. The CDR3 runs to 17 residues. Per the germline V gene, CDR1 is GTSNPN and CDR2 is SVGIG (reference sequence). CDR3: CAWSVRVLGLGANVLTF. The CDR3 DNA sequence: TGTGCCTGGAGTGTACGGGTGCTTGGACTTGGGGCCAACGTCCTGACTTTC.

The V call is TRBV7-9, the J call TRBJ1-5; D is ambiguous. This CDR3 region has 16 residues. V was clipped by 0 bases and J by 4 bases, with 13 bases between them. Germline values: CDR1 SEHNR, CDR2 FQNEAQ (reference sequence). This CDR3 reads CASSLALVLQNQPQHF. CDR3 bases: TGTGCCAGCAGCTTAGCGTTGGTTCTTCAGAATCAGCCCCAGCATTTT.

This clone has only one observation. The chain recombines TRBV28 with TRBJ2-5; perhaps TRBD1 as D (8 bases). Trimming cost V 5 bases and J 5 bases, with 21 bases left between them. The CDR3 sequence is 16 residues long. Germline-derived CDR1 and CDR2 are MDHEN and SYDVKM. The CDR3 DNA follows: TGTGCCAGCAGTCTCGTCGACAGGGGAGGGATGGAGACCCAGTACTTC. Translation gives CASSLVDRGGMETQYF.

The chain joins TRBV5-6 to TRBJ1-1; D gene ambiguous. The CDR3 loop spans 12 amino acids. The germline V and J ends were trimmed by 4 bases and 4 bases, with 8 bases remaining between them. Germline assignment: CDR1 SGHDT and CDR2 YYEEEE. The CDR3 region is CASSRTLTEAFF. Written as DNA, the CDR3 is TGTGCCAGCAGCCGGACTCTCACTGAAGCTTTCTTT. Looking up the rest from reference TRBV5-6 and TRBJ1-1 gives the full variable domain: DAGVTQSPTHLIKTRGQQVTLRCSPKSGHDTVSWYQQALGQGPQFIFQYYEEEERQRGNFPDRFSGHQFPNYSSELNVNALLLGDSALYLCASSRTLTEAFFGQGTRLTVV.

This chain uses TRBV20-1 with TRBJ1-1, with D tentatively TRBD1 (6 bases). The length of the CDR3 is 11 residues. Germline loops: CDR1 DFQATT, CDR2 SNEGSKA (reference sequence). V dropped 3 bases and J dropped 11 bases, with 13 bases sitting between them. This CDR3 is CSARGDTYAFF. The CDR3 DNA is TGCAGTGCTAGGGGGGACACCTATGCTTTCTTT.

The chain has TRBV18 and TRBJ2-2; TRBD1 might be the D (5 bases). The germline gives CDR1 KGHSH, CDR2 LQKENI. The CDR3 loop spans 14 amino acids. Trimming took 4 bases from V and 8 from J, leaving 14 bases between them. The CDR3 sequence is CASSLTRESGELFF. CDR3 coding DNA: TGTGCCAGCTCACTTACCAGGGAATCGGGGGAGCTGTTTTTT.

The chain recombines TRBV30 with TRBJ1-3; possibly TRBD1 for D (5 bases). CDR3 size: 13 residues. CDR1 and CDR2 from the germline V gene are GTSNPN and SVGIG (reference sequence). V was pared by 8 bases and J by 0 bases, with 11 bases between. In DNA form, the CDR3 reads TGTGCCGGAGGGACGGTCTCTGGAAACACCATATATTTT. The encoded protein is CAGGTVSGNTIYF.

This rearrangement joins TRBV5-1 to TRBJ2-7, with D possibly TRBD1 on 5 matching bases. Trimming shortened V by 3 bases and J by 2 bases, and 9 bases separated the two germline ends. Per the germline V gene, CDR1 is SGHRS and CDR2 is YFSETQ. The CDR3 runs to 13 residues. The CDR3 bases are TGCGCCAGCAGCTCCAGGGAAGCCTACGAGCAGTACTTC. This sequence encodes CASSSREAYEQYF.

The genes are TRBV6-5 and TRBJ2-7; weak D call: TRBD2 (6 bases). The germline gives CDR1 MNHEY, CDR2 SVGAGI. V was trimmed by 6 bases and J by 4 bases, leaving 13 bases between them. CDR3 length: 13 amino acids. CDR3 nucleotides: TGTGCCAGCAGACCCCTTCGGGGGTACGAGCAGTACTTC. Translated: CASRPLRGYEQYF.

The chain carries TRBV2 and TRBJ1-3; TRBD1 matches at 9 bases. Germline assignment: CDR1 SNHLY and CDR2 FYNNEI. The CDR3 contains 16 residues. After removal of 10 bases from V and 2 bases from J, the junction contained 12 bases not matched to a gene. This CDR3 reads CATAGYRGQAGNTIYF. The CDR3 coding sequence is TGTGCCACCGCAGGCTACAGGGGGCAGGCTGGAAACACCATATATTTT.

This chain links TRBV5-1 with TRBJ1-2; TRBD1 aligns across 7 bases. In germline, CDR1 is SGHRS, CDR2 YFSETQ. The CDR3 has 14 amino acids. The V and J ends lost 6 bases and 4 bases, in that order; junction bases with no gene match: 9. The CDR3 spells CASTTDRVGYGYTF. The CDR3 region has the DNA TGCGCCAGCACTACCGACAGGGTTGGCTATGGCTACACCTTC. The entire variable domain, with the rest obtained from reference TRBV5-1 and TRBJ1-2, is as follows: KAGVTQTPRYLIKTRGQQVTLSCSPISGHRSVSWYQQTPGQGLQFLFEYFSETQRNKGNFPGRFSGRQFSNSRSEMNVSTLELGDSALYLCASTTDRVGYGYTFGSGTRLTVV.

The V call is TRBV18, the J call TRBJ2-7; possibly TRBD1 for D (6 bases). The CDR3 runs 12 residues. Germline assignment: CDR1 KGHSH and CDR2 LQKENI. Trimming took 3 bases from V and 7 from J, leaving 10 bases between them. The chain's CDR3 is CASSPQGLEQYF. In DNA, the CDR3 is TGTGCCAGCTCACCCCAGGGGTTGGAGCAGTACTTC.

V gene TRBV19 combines with J gene TRBJ1-5, with 9 nucleotides matching TRBD1. This CDR3 comprises 14 residues. Per the germline V gene, CDR1 is LNHDA and CDR2 is SQIVND (reference sequence). The ends lost 10 bases at V and 9 bases at J; junction bases unmatched: 13. The CDR3 DNA sequence: TGTGCCACAGCGGACAGGGGCCTCGGCTTGCCCCAGCATTTT. Encoded protein: CATADRGLGLPQHF.

The chain carries TRBV6-5 and TRBJ2-5, with D unclear. In germline, CDR1 is MNHEY, CDR2 SVGAGI. The CDR3 is made up of 11 amino acids. The V end was cut by 2 bases, the J end by 4 bases, with 2 bases between. The CDR3 protein is CASSYRETQYF. CDR3 in DNA: TGTGCCAGCAGTTACCGAGAGACCCAGTACTTC.